Listed below are T cell receptor beta chains from one sample, sequenced in a study of T cell responses to AZD1222 COVID-19 vaccine. The repertoire was sequenced with immunoSEQ multiplex PCR; TCRdb's copy has only in-frame clones and lacks some. The sample carries some 110,000 clones, approximately 90% recorded once. The source was peripheral blood, collected 28 days after the second AZD1222 dose. The source of these receptors is an adult who received the AZD1222 COVID-19 vaccine. Both conserved end residues are part of each CDR3. Each record gives: clone size, J gene, D gene, V gene, CDR3 protein, CDR3 DNA. D genes are given only for firm matches. The size field is filled for only some rows; it gives once, few, many or a size class.

clone size: NA; J gene: TRBJ2-3; D gene: NA; V gene: TRBV7-2; CDR3 protein: CASSSGSSTDTQYF; CDR3 DNA: TGTGCCAGCAGCTCCGGATCTAGCACAGATACGCAGTATTTT
clone size: NA; J gene: TRBJ1-2; D gene: NA; V gene: TRBV29-1; CDR3 protein: CSVDRLGLGYTF; CDR3 DNA: TGCAGCGTTGATCGTCTCGGGCTTGGCTACACCTTC
clone size: NA; J gene: TRBJ1-2; D gene: NA; V gene: TRBV5-1; CDR3 protein: CASSLGSGFGYTF; CDR3 DNA: TGCGCCAGCAGCCTCGGATCGGGGTTCGGCTACACCTTC
clone size: NA; J gene: TRBJ1-4; D gene: NA; V gene: TRBV24-1; CDR3 protein: CATSEGRATNEKLFF; CDR3 DNA: TGTGCCACCAGTGAGGGACGGGCAACTAATGAAAAACTGTTTTTT
clone size: NA; J gene: TRBJ2-2; D gene: NA; V gene: TRBV7-9; CDR3 protein: CAVPQERRGELFF; CDR3 DNA: TGTGCCGTCCCTCAGGAGAGACGTGGGGAGCTGTTTTTT
clone size: NA; J gene: TRBJ2-1; D gene: TRBD2; V gene: TRBV9; CDR3 protein: CASSASGRIDEQFF; CDR3 DNA: TGTGCCAGCAGCGCTAGCGGGAGGATCGATGAGCAGTTCTTC
clone size: NA; J gene: TRBJ2-1; D gene: NA; V gene: TRBV7-8; CDR3 protein: CASSNGRNEQFF; CDR3 DNA: TGTGCCAGCAGCAATGGTAGGAATGAGCAGTTCTTC
clone size: NA; J gene: TRBJ1-2; D gene: NA; V gene: TRBV11-3; CDR3 protein: CASSLEFGDYGYTF; CDR3 DNA: TGTGCCAGCAGCTTAGAATTCGGGGACTATGGCTACACCTTC
clone size: NA; J gene: TRBJ1-1; D gene: TRBD1; V gene: TRBV19; CDR3 protein: CASSTQTGLNTEAFF; CDR3 DNA: TGTGCCAGTAGTACCCAGACAGGGTTGAACACTGAAGCTTTCTTT
clone size: NA; J gene: TRBJ2-3; D gene: TRBD1; V gene: TRBV6-2/TRBV6-3; CDR3 protein: CASSSARDRQTDTQYF; CDR3 DNA: TGTGCCAGCAGCTCCGCACGGGACAGGCAAACAGATACGCAGTATTTT
clone size: NA; J gene: TRBJ2-1; D gene: TRBD2; V gene: TRBV9; CDR3 protein: CASSTRTSGSSYNEQFF; CDR3 DNA: TGTGCCAGCAGCACCCGGACTAGCGGGAGTTCCTACAATGAGCAGTTCTTC
clone size: NA; J gene: TRBJ1-3; D gene: NA; V gene: TRBV6-5; CDR3 protein: CASSSTNSGNTIYF; CDR3 DNA: TGTGCCAGCAGTTCGACAAACTCTGGAAACACCATATATTTT
clone size: NA; J gene: TRBJ2-5; D gene: TRBD2; V gene: TRBV19; CDR3 protein: CASSLSSGGAETQYF; CDR3 DNA: TGTGCCAGTAGTTTATCCTCGGGGGGGGCAGAGACCCAGTACTTC
clone size: few; J gene: TRBJ2-3; D gene: TRBD2; V gene: TRBV7-2; CDR3 protein: CASSLERLAGFVTDTQYF; CDR3 DNA: TGTGCCAGCAGCTTAGAGAGACTAGCGGGGTTCGTTACAGATACGCAGTATTTT
clone size: NA; J gene: TRBJ2-7; D gene: NA; V gene: TRBV7-9; CDR3 protein: CASSNPRSSYEQYF; CDR3 DNA: TGTGCCAGCAGCAACCCCAGGAGCTCCTACGAGCAGTACTTC
clone size: NA; J gene: TRBJ2-1; D gene: NA; V gene: TRBV11-3; CDR3 protein: CASSPRQDYNEQFF; CDR3 DNA: TGTGCCAGCAGCCCCCGACAGGACTACAATGAGCAGTTCTTC
clone size: NA; J gene: TRBJ2-1; D gene: NA; V gene: TRBV7-3; CDR3 protein: CASSLTKDRHNEQFF; CDR3 DNA: TGTGCCAGCAGCTTAACAAAGGACAGACACAATGAGCAGTTCTTC
clone size: NA; J gene: TRBJ2-5; D gene: NA; V gene: TRBV18; CDR3 protein: CASSPRGIQETQYF; CDR3 DNA: TGTGCCAGCTCACCACGGGGAATACAAGAGACCCAGTACTTC
clone size: NA; J gene: TRBJ2-5; D gene: NA; V gene: TRBV30; CDR3 protein: CAWNGNQETQYF; CDR3 DNA: TGTGCCTGGAACGGGAACCAAGAGACCCAGTACTTC
clone size: NA; J gene: TRBJ1-1; D gene: NA; V gene: TRBV10-3; CDR3 protein: CAISESEQVKAFF; CDR3 DNA: TGTGCCATCAGTGAGTCGGAGCAGGTAAAGGCTTTCTTT
clone size: NA; J gene: TRBJ1-1; D gene: NA; V gene: TRBV7-2; CDR3 protein: CASSLETGYTEAFF; CDR3 DNA: TGTGCCAGCAGCTTGGAGACAGGTTACACTGAAGCTTTCTTT